This T cell receptor (beta chain) was retrieved from a study of CD8+CD57+ T cells in acquired aplastic anemia. About the study: Mean DNA quantity obtained from sorted CD4+ and CD8+ cells was 3 to 4 ug. Overall study findings and caveats: Patients and controls turned out to have approximately 29 CD8+ CDR3 sequences in common.

Patients picked for sequencing had shown CD8+CD57+ cell expansion detected by flow cytometry. Every one of the patients had aplastic anemia (severe, acquired). There was no therapy given to any patient before the blood sampling took place. Germline CDR1 is SNHLY and CDR2 is FYNNEI. Unmatched junction bases numbered 16, after V lost 7 bases and J lost 2 bases. The CDR3 loop spans 18 amino acids. Turning to this clonotype: The antigen is not known.

Genomic DNA served as template for TCR beta VDJ and CDR3 profiling. Each CDR3 protein is one row after TCRdb ran MiXCR on the reads. Here the sample spans around 430,000 distinct CDR3 sequences, more than 25% being singletons. The clonotype originates from a human donor with aplastic anemia. The chain carries TRBV2 and TRBJ2-7; 11 nucleotides line up with TRBD2. The sequenced sample was sorted CD4+, CD8+, or CD8+CD57+ T cells (not recorded which) from PBMCs. The CDR3 spells CASTQGFSGGGQTYEQYF. Here the CDR3 DNA reads TGTGCCAGCACCCAAGGTTTTAGCGGGGGGGGTCAAACCTACGAGCAGTACTTC.